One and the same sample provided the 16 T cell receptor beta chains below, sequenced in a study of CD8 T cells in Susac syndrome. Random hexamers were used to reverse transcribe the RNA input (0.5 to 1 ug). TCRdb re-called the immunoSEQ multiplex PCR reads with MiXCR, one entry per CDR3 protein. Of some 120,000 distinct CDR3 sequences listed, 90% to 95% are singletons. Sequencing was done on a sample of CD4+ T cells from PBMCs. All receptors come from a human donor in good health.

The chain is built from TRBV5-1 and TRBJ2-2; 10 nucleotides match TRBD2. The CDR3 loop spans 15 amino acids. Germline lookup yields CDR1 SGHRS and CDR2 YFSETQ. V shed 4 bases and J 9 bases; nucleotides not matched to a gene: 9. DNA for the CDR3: TGCGCCAGCAGCCCCCAGCGGGAGGGCCTTAGGGAGCTGTTTTTT. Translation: CASSPQREGLRELFF. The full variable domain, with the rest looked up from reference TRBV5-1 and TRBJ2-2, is KAGVTQTPRYLIKTRGQQVTLSCSPISGHRSVSWYQQTPGQGLQFLFEYFSETQRNKGNFPGRFSGRQFSNSRSEMNVSTLELGDSALYLCASSPQREGLRELFFGEGSRLTVL.

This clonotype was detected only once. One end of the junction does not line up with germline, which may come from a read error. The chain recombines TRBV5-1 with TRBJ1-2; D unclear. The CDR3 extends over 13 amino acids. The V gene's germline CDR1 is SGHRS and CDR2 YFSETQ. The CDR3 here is CASSLTPKYGYTF. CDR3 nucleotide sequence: TGCGCCAGCAGCTTGACCCCTAAGTATGGCTACACCTTC.

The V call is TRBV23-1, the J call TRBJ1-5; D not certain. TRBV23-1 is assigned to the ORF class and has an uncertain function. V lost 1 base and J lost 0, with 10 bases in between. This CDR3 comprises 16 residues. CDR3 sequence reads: CASSQWILPSNQPQHF. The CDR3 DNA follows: TGCGCCAGCAGTCAATGGATTCTACCTAGCAATCAGCCCCAGCATTTT.

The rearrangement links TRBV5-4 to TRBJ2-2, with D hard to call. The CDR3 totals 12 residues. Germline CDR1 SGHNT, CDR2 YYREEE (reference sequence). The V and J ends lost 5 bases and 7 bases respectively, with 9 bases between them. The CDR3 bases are TGTGCCAGCAGGAACGATAGCGGGGAGCTGTTTTTT. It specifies CASRNDSGELFF. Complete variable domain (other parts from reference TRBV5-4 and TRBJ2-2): ETGVTQSPTHLIKTRGQQVTLRCSSQSGHNTVSWYQQALGQGPQFIFQYYREEENGRGNFPPRFSGLQFPNYSSELNVNALELDDSALYLCASRNDSGELFFGEGSRLTVL.

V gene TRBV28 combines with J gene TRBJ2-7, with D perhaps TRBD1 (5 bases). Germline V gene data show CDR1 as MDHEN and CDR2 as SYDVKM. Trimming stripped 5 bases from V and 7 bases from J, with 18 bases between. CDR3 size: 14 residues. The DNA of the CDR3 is TGTGCCAGCAGTCCTAGTTTGGGGCTACGAGAGCAGTACTTC. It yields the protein CASSPSLGLREQYF.

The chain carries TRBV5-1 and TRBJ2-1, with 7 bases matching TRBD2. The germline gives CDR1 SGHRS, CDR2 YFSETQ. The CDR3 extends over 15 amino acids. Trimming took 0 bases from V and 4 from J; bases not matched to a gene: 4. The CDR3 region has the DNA TGCGCCAGCAGCTTGGCCGGTAGCGGGTACAATGAGCAGTTCTTC. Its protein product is CASSLAGSGYNEQFF. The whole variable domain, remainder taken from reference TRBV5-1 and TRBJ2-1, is KAGVTQTPRYLIKTRGQQVTLSCSPISGHRSVSWYQQTPGQGLQFLFEYFSETQRNKGNFPGRFSGRQFSNSRSEMNVSTLELGDSALYLCASSLAGSGYNEQFFGPGTRLTVL.

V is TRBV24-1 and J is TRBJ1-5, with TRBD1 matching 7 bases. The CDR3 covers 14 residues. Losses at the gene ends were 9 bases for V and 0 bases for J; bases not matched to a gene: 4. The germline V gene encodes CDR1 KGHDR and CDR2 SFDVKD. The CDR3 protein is CATSRDSSNQPQHF. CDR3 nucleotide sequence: TGTGCCACCTCAAGGGACAGTAGCAATCAGCCCCAGCATTTT.

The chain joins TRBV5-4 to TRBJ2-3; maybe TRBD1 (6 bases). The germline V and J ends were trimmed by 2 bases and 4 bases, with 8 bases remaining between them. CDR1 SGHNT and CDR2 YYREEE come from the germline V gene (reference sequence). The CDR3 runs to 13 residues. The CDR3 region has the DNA TGTGCCAGCAGCTTACAGGGTTCAGATACGCAGTATTTT. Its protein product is CASSLQGSDTQYF.

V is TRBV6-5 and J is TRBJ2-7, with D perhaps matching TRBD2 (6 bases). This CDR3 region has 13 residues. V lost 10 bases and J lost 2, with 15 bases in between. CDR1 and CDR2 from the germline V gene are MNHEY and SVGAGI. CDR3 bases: TGTGCCACCACGACAGCGGGTACCTACGAGCAGTACTTC. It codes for CATTTAGTYEQYF.

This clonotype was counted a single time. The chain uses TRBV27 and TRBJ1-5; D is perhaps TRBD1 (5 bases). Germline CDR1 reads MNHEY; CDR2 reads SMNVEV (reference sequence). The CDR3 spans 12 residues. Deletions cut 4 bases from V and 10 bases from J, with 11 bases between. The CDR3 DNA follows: TGTGCCAGCAGTTGGATCGGGGGACCCCAGCATTTT. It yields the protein CASSWIGGPQHF.

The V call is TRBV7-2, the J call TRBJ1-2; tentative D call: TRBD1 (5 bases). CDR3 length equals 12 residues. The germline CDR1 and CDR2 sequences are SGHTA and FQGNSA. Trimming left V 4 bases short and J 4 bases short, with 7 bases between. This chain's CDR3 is CASSSQGYGYTF. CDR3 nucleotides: TGTGCCAGCAGCTCCCAGGGCTATGGCTACACCTTC. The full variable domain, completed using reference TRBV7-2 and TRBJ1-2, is GAGVSQSPSNKVTEKGKDVELRCDPISGHTALYWYRQSLGQGLEFLIYFQGNSAPDKSGLPSDRFSAERTGGSVSTLTIQRTQQEDSAVYLCASSSQGYGYTFGSGTRLTVV.

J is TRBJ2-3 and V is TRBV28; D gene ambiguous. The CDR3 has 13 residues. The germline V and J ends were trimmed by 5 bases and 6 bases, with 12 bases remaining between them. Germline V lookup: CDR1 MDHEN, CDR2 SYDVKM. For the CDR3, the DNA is TGTGCCAGCAGTCCCCCTAATCAGGATACGCAGTATTTT. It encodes CASSPPNQDTQYF.

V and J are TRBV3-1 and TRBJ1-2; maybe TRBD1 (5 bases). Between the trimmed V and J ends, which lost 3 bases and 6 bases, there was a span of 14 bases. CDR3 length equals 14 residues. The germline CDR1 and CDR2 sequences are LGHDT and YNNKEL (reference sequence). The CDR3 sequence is CASSQDGTGDGYTF. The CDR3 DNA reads TGTGCCAGCAGCCAGGACGGTACGGGGGATGGCTACACCTTC.

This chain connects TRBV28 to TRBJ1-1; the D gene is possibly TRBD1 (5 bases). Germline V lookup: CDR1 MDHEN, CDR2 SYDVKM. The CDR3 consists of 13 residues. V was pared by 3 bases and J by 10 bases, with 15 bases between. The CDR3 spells CASSFSTGRGAFF. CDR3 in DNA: TGTGCCAGCAGTTTTAGTACAGGACGGGGAGCTTTCTTT.

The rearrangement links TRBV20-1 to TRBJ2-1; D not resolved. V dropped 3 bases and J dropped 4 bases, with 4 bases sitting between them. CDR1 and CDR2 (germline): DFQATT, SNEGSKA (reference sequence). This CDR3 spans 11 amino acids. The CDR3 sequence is CSASPYNEQFF. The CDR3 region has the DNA TGCAGTGCTAGCCCGTACAATGAGCAGTTCTTC.

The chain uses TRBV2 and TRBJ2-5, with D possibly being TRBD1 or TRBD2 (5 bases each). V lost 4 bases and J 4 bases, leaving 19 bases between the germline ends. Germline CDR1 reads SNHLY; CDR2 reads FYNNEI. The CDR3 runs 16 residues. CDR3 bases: TGTGCCAGCAGTGCAGGGTCTTTAGGGACCAGAGAGACCCAGTACTTC. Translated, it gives CASSAGSLGTRETQYF.